The 19 T cell receptor beta chains presented below share a single source sample, sequenced in a study of control samples from healthy donors and cancer patients. Measured with immunoSEQ multiplex PCR; TCRdb has only the in-frame clones, and not every one. This sample has approximately 150,000 clones, with approximately 93% found just once. The specimen sequenced was blood. These receptors originate from a young man in good health.

The rearrangement uses TRBV5-6 and TRBJ2-7; D gene ambiguous. V shed 3 bases and J shed 0 bases, with 19 bases lying between them. The CDR3 loop spans 17 amino acids. Germline-derived CDR1 and CDR2 are SGHDT and YYEEEE. The CDR3 coding sequence is TGTGCCAGCAGCTCTTCACCCCGGCCACGCAGCTCCTACGAGCAGTACTTC. Protein: CASSSSPRPRSSYEQYF.

The table lists this clone with a count of one. V is TRBV5-5 and J is TRBJ2-1; D is possibly TRBD1 (6 bases). Trimming shortened V by 0 bases and J by 4 bases, and 11 bases separated the two germline ends. The CDR3 has 15 residues. Germline assignment: CDR1 SGHKS and CDR2 YYEKEE (reference sequence). The CDR3 reads CASSLDRAGYNEQFF. Here the CDR3 DNA reads TGTGCCAGCAGCTTGGACAGGGCTGGGTACAATGAGCAGTTCTTC.

This chain joins TRBV21-1 and TRBJ2-3; the listed D gene, TRBD2, was not tested against the DNA. TRBV21-1 is shown as a pseudogene. The CDR3 is 23 amino acids. The CDR3 region is CASSKVSRGGGSGRKHGTDTQYF. CDR3 DNA: TGTGCCAGCAGCAAAGTTTCGAGGGGCGGTGGTAGCGGGAGGAAACACGGCACAGATACGCAGTATTTT.

The chain employs TRBV18 and TRBJ2-5; 8 bases agree with TRBD1. The junction had 1 base not matched to a gene; V was cut back by 1 base and J by 3 bases. Germline values: CDR1 KGHSH, CDR2 LQKENI. The length of the CDR3 is 14 residues. The CDR3 here is CASSPLGQEETQYF. CDR3 nucleotide sequence: TGTGCCAGCTCACCACTGGGACAGGAAGAGACCCAGTACTTC.

This clone was seen a single time. The chain couples TRBV24-1 to TRBJ2-1; a weak D match, TRBD2 (5 bases). V was cut by 5 bases and J by 10 bases, with 11 bases left in between. The CDR3 is 12 amino acids. CDR1 and CDR2 (germline): KGHDR, SFDVKD. CDR3 DNA sequence: TGTGCCACCAGTGCCCAACTAGACGAGCAGTTCTTC. Encoded protein: CATSAQLDEQFF.

The chain combines TRBV7-3 with TRBJ2-7; D may be TRBD2 (6 bases). V was trimmed by 5 bases and J by 2 bases, leaving 13 bases between them. Germline V gene data show CDR1 as SGHTA and CDR2 as FQGTGA. The CDR3 spans 14 residues. As DNA, the CDR3 is TGTGCCAGCAGCCCGGGGGACTGGACCTACGAGCAGTACTTC. This codes for CASSPGDWTYEQYF.

V gene TRBV11-2 combines with J gene TRBJ1-1; the match to TRBD1 covers 8 bases. Germline V gene data show CDR1 as SGHAT and CDR2 as FQNNGV. J gave up 11 bases and V 5 bases, and 10 bases lay outside the gene matches. The CDR3 is made up of 13 amino acids. CDR3 in DNA: TGTGCCAGCAGCCTCTCCAGACAGGGGATGGCTTTCTTT. The encoded protein is CASSLSRQGMAFF.

This chain joins TRBV19 and TRBJ2-4; 10 bases fit TRBD1. With V trimmed by 1 base and J by 2 bases, 8 bases remained unmatched. CDR1 is LNHDA and CDR2 is SQIVND in the germline V gene (reference sequence). The CDR3 is 18 residues long. CDR3 loop: CASSIGQGAKWTKNIQYF. CDR3 in DNA: TGTGCCAGTAGTATAGGACAGGGGGCTAAGTGGACCAAAAACATTCAGTACTTC.

The chain combines TRBV27 with TRBJ1-4; a possible D gene is TRBD1 (5 bases). The CDR3 is 16 residues long. Trimming took off 6 bases at V and 3 bases at J, with 17 bases between the two ends. Germline V gene lookup returns CDR1 MNHEY and CDR2 SMNVEV (reference sequence). The CDR3 DNA reads as TGTGCCAGCAGGCGGCTGGGGGTCTCGGCTAATGAAAAACTGTTTTTT. Translation: CASRRLGVSANEKLFF.

The chain couples TRBV6-5 to TRBJ1-5; 7 nucleotides agree with TRBD1. V lost 3 bases, J lost 10 bases, and 9 bases stayed unmatched. Germline lookup yields CDR1 MNHEY and CDR2 SVGAGI. CDR3 length: 14 amino acids. CDR3 DNA: TGTGCCAGCAGTTATTTGAAGGGGGCCGGTCCCCAGCATTTT. It encodes CASSYLKGAGPQHF.

This clone turned up a few times. The chain couples TRBV9 to TRBJ2-3; D is uncertain. This CDR3 is 15 amino acids long. V was trimmed by 3 bases and J by 0 bases, leaving 11 bases between them. From germline, CDR1 is SGDLS and CDR2 YYNGEE. CDR3 in DNA: TGTGCCAGCAGCGCCCTAGACTTGAGCACAGATACGCAGTATTTT. Its translation: CASSALDLSTDTQYF.

The chain combines TRBV2 with TRBJ1-1; D is unresolved. The CDR3 length is 13 residues. Trimming stripped 3 bases from V and 1 base from J, with 6 bases between. The germline V gene has CDR1 SNHLY and CDR2 FYNNEI. The CDR3 region is CASSDMQNTEAFF. The CDR3 DNA reads TGTGCCAGCAGTGACATGCAGAACACTGAAGCTTTCTTT.

V gene TRBV12-3 or TRBV12-4 combines with J gene TRBJ1-2; D unclear. V was trimmed by 9 bases and J by 5 bases, leaving 16 bases between them. This CDR3 has 13 residues. DNA of the CDR3: TGTGCCAGTTCTCTCTCCCCCCCGTATGGCTACACCTTC. Its translation: CASSLSPPYGYTF.

The V gene is TRBV3-1 (or the pseudogene TRBV3-2), the J gene TRBJ2-5, with D possibly being TRBD2 (6 bases). Trimming removed 4 bases from V and 3 bases from J, with 15 bases in between. The CDR3 spans 15 residues. CDR1 is LGHDT and CDR2 is YNNKEL in the germline V gene (reference sequence). The CDR3: CASSPRGGHEETQYF. CDR3 DNA: TGTGCCAGCAGCCCCCGAGGAGGGCACGAAGAGACCCAGTACTTC.

This chain connects TRBV5-1 to TRBJ1-1; 7 bases align to TRBD1. Germline V gives CDR1 SGHRS, CDR2 YFSETQ. This CDR3 region has 14 residues. Trimming removed 4 bases from V and 1 base from J; junction bases left unmatched: 4. CDR3 in amino acids: CASSLRQGNTEAFF. CDR3 in DNA: TGCGCCAGCAGCCTCCGACAGGGGAACACTGAAGCTTTCTTT.

The CDR3 DNA sequence: TGTGCTAGTGGTTCAGACCTAAGGACAGCTGACGGCTACACCTTC. Translated: CASGSDLRTADGYTF. The chain recombines TRBV12-5 with TRBJ1-2, with D perhaps TRBD1 (6 bases). Looked up from germline, CDR1 is LGHNT and CDR2 is FRNRAP. V dropped 4 bases and J dropped 8 bases, with 20 bases sitting between them. The CDR3 consists of 15 residues.

The chain recombines TRBV5-4 with TRBJ2-7; unclear D gene. CDR1 is SGHNT, CDR2 YYREEE, per germline (reference sequence). Trimming pared 0 bases from V and 6 bases from J, leaving 13 bases between. The CDR3 spans 14 residues. Here the CDR3 reads CASSLGRPRTEQYF. Here the CDR3 DNA reads TGTGCCAGCAGCTTGGGGAGACCCCGGACCGAGCAGTACTTC.

The CDR3: CAWSFGGQYEQYF. The CDR3 DNA sequence: TGTGCCTGGAGTTTCGGGGGGCAATACGAGCAGTACTTC. The chain joins TRBV30 to TRBJ2-7, with a tentative D call TRBD2 (7 bases). The CDR3 consists of 13 residues. CDR1 and CDR2 (germline): GTSNPN, SVGIG (reference sequence). Deletions cut 2 bases from V and 4 bases from J, with 12 bases between.

This sequence joins TRBV5-5 and TRBJ2-3; D might be TRBD2 (6 bases). The V gene lost 7 bases and the J gene lost 2 bases, with 8 bases spanning the gap. The CDR3 length is 12 residues. Germline values: CDR1 SGHKS, CDR2 YYEKEE (reference sequence). CDR3 sequence (DNA): TGTGCCAGCGGGGAGGCCACAGATACGCAGTATTTT. Protein: CASGEATDTQYF.